One and the same sample provided the 18 T cell receptor beta chains below, sequenced in a study of lymphopenia after photon versus proton radiotherapy. TCRdb's copy holds only in-frame clones and misses some; the assay was immunoSEQ multiplex PCR. The top ten clones hold 9.5% to 15% of a sample with about 64,000 clones, approximately 86% of them seen once. The sample consisted of peripheral blood, taken from a patient treated with proton-based radiotherapy. The receptors shown here come from a man at least 80 years old with esophageal cancer.

This chain uses TRBV5-4 with TRBJ1-2; no reliable D call. V was clipped by 2 bases and J by 4 bases, with 9 bases between them. This CDR3 is 13 amino acids long. Germline V lookup: CDR1 SGHNT, CDR2 YYREEE (reference sequence). The CDR3 here is CASSLGQLYGYTF. The CDR3 coding sequence is TGTGCCAGCAGCTTAGGCCAGCTCTATGGCTACACCTTC.

V usage is TRBV27 and J usage is TRBJ1-6, with 8 bases identical to TRBD1. This CDR3 comprises 16 residues. Germline V gene data show CDR1 as MNHEY and CDR2 as SMNVEV (reference sequence). The V gene end was trimmed by 5 bases and the J gene end by 10 bases; junction bases not matched to a gene: 13. Written as DNA, the CDR3 is TGTGCCAGCAGTCACACGGGACAGGTCGGCCGATCACCCCTCCACTTT. Its protein is CASSHTGQVGRSPLHF.

The chain combines TRBV6-6 with TRBJ2-5; tentatively, D is TRBD1 or TRBD2 (6 bases each). Germline CDR1 MNHNY, CDR2 SVGAGI (reference sequence). Trimming removed 4 bases at V and 4 bases at J, with 19 bases between. This CDR3 has 16 amino acids. The CDR3 spells CASSFPGGPQGETQYF. The CDR3 bases are TGTGCCAGCAGTTTTCCTGGGGGGCCGCAGGGAGAGACCCAGTACTTC.

V is TRBV7-9 and J is TRBJ2-5; 7 bases fit TRBD2. CDR3 length: 12 residues. The V gene's germline CDR1 is SEHNR and CDR2 FQNEAQ (reference sequence). Trimming cost V 11 bases and J 2 bases; bases outside gene matches: 5. The CDR3 protein is CAEGGDQETQYF. The CDR3 region has the DNA TGTGCCGAGGGAGGGGATCAAGAGACCCAGTACTTC.

The chain has TRBV29-1 and TRBJ2-1, with 8 positions matching TRBD2. J gave up 4 bases and V 4 bases, and 6 bases lay outside the gene matches. The CDR3 is made up of 14 amino acids. Germline CDR1 SQVTM, CDR2 ANQGSEA. The CDR3 reads CSVVRQRGYNEQFF. The CDR3 DNA reads TGCAGCGTTGTTCGTCAGCGGGGGTACAATGAGCAGTTCTTC.

This clone was picked up one time. The germline gene is not matched at one end of the junction; a read error may be the cause. The chain links TRBV7-7 to TRBJ2-5; D might be TRBD2 (6 bases). The CDR3 is made up of 15 amino acids. Per germline, CDR1 SSHAT and CDR2 FNYEAQ (reference sequence). The CDR3 reads CASSDPGAGWETQYF. For the CDR3, the DNA is TGTGCTAGCAGCGACCCCGGTGCGGGGTGGGAGACCCAGTACTTC.

There are a few counts of this clone. The chain links TRBV19 to TRBJ2-5; D may be TRBD2 (6 bases). Trimming removed 6 bases at V and 5 bases at J, with 19 bases between. The germline V gene has CDR1 LNHDA and CDR2 SQIVND (reference sequence). This CDR3 spans 15 amino acids. CDR3 residues: CASSQLATRTETQYF. The DNA for the CDR3 is TGTGCCAGTAGCCAGCTAGCGACCCGAACGGAGACCCAGTACTTC. Full variable domain (remainder filled in from reference TRBV19 and TRBJ2-5): DGGITQSPKYLFRKEGQNVTLSCEQNLNHDAMYWYRQDPGQGLRLIYYSQIVNDFQKGDIAEGYSVSREKKESFPLTVTSAQKNPTAFYLCASSQLATRTETQYFGPGTRLLVL.

The CDR3 here is CASAPTRSGELFF. CDR3 nucleotides: TGTGCCAGCGCTCCGACACGGTCCGGGGAGCTGTTTTTT. The genes are TRBV6-4 and TRBJ2-2, with D uncertain. Trimming left V 8 bases short and J 6 bases short, with 13 bases between. Germline V CDR1 and CDR2: MRHNA, SNTAGT. The CDR3 contains 13 residues.

This clone was seen just once. The V gene is TRBV27, the J gene TRBJ1-5; TRBD1 is a possible D gene (6 bases). CDR1 is MNHEY and CDR2 is SMNVEV in the germline V gene (reference sequence). Deletions cut 3 bases from V and 3 bases from J, with 9 bases between. The CDR3 contains 14 residues. The CDR3 DNA reads as TGTGCCAGCAGTTTCCGGGACACCAATCAGCCCCAGCATTTT. Translating it yields CASSFRDTNQPQHF.

This clone was seen more than once but under ten times. The chain is built from TRBV30 and TRBJ1-1, with no clear D. Germline-derived CDR1 and CDR2 are GTSNPN and SVGIG (reference sequence). The CDR3 runs 10 residues. The V end lost 6 bases, the J end lost 4 bases, and 6 bases lay between the germline ends. CDR3 protein: CACDLTEAFF. In DNA form, the CDR3 reads TGTGCCTGCGACCTCACTGAAGCTTTCTTT.

V and J are TRBV9 and TRBJ1-3, with a weak D call TRBD1 (6 bases). Per the germline V gene, CDR1 is SGDLS and CDR2 is YYNGEE. Trimming pared 0 bases from V and 4 bases from J, leaving 14 bases between. The CDR3 contains 16 residues. The DNA of the CDR3 is TGTGCCAGCAGCGTAGGGATCGACAGGCGAGGAAACACCATATATTTT. Translating gives CASSVGIDRRGNTIYF.

The genes are TRBV7-2 and TRBJ2-2, with TRBD1 matching over 10 bases. This CDR3 has 16 residues. The V segment lost 5 bases and the J segment 3 bases; nucleotides outside the gene matches: 6. The germline gives CDR1 SGHTA, CDR2 FQGNSA. The CDR3 is CASSPRQGAYTGELFF. CDR3 nucleotides: TGTGCCAGCAGCCCACGACAGGGGGCTTACACCGGGGAGCTGTTTTTT.

This chain connects TRBV4-1 to TRBJ2-7; TRBD2 aligns across 12 bases. Germline CDR1 MGHRA, CDR2 YSYEKL. With V trimmed by 4 bases and J by 2 bases, 6 bases remained unmatched. The CDR3 spans 16 residues. The CDR3 loop reads CASSRRLAGDTYEQYF. The CDR3 DNA reads as TGCGCCAGCAGCCGCCGACTAGCGGGAGATACCTACGAGCAGTACTTC.

The chain joins TRBV11-2 to TRBJ2-2, with D hard to call. Trimming shortened V by 3 bases and J by 5 bases, and 10 bases separated the two germline ends. This CDR3 spans 14 amino acids. Germline CDR1 SGHAT, CDR2 FQNNGV. CDR3 in amino acids: CASSFGADTGELFF. CDR3 coding DNA: TGTGCCAGCAGCTTCGGCGCCGATACCGGGGAGCTGTTTTTT.

This chain uses TRBV4-1 with TRBJ2-5; D gene unclear. Trimming removed 2 bases at V and 1 base at J, with 14 bases between. The germline V gene encodes CDR1 MGHRA and CDR2 YSYEKL. There are 16 residues in the CDR3. In DNA, the CDR3 is TGCGCCAGCAGCCAATTTTCTCGGCTTTTCCAAGAGACCCAGTACTTC. It is translated as CASSQFSRLFQETQYF.

The chain recombines TRBV6-4 with TRBJ2-1; no definite D call. Per the germline V gene, CDR1 is MRHNA and CDR2 is SNTAGT. The germline V and J ends were trimmed by 6 bases and 4 bases, with 10 bases remaining between them. The CDR3 has 13 residues. In DNA form, the CDR3 reads TGTGCCAGCAGCCCTGGACGTTACAATGAGCAGTTCTTC. This encodes CASSPGRYNEQFF.

The chain links TRBV4-3 to TRBJ2-7; TRBD2 agrees at 7 bases. Germline V gene data show CDR1 as LGHNA and CDR2 as YSLEER. The CDR3 runs to 15 residues. Trimming took 3 bases from V and 0 from J; bases not matched to a gene: 5. CDR3 residues: CASSHLWTSSYEQYF. CDR3 nucleotide sequence: TGCGCCAGCAGCCATCTGTGGACTAGCTCCTACGAGCAGTACTTC.

This clone was counted only a few times. The CDR3 spells CASRLGKDTEAFF. The CDR3, as DNA: TGTGCCAGCAGGTTAGGGAAGGACACTGAAGCTTTCTTT. V usage is TRBV6-1 and J usage is TRBJ1-1; D remains ambiguous. Trimming pared 6 bases from V and 3 bases from J, leaving 11 bases between. The CDR3 has 13 residues. From germline, CDR1 is MNHNS and CDR2 SASEGT.